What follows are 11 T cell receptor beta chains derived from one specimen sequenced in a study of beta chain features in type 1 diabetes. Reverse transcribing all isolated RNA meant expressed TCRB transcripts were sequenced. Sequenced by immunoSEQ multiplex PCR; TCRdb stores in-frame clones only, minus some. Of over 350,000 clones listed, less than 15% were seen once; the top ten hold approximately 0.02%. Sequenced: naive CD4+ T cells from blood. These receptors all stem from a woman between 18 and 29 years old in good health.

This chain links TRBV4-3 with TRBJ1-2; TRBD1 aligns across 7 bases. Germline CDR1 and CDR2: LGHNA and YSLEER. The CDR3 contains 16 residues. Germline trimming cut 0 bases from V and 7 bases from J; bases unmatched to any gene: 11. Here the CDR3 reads CASSQDPTGADLGYTF. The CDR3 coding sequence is TGCGCCAGCAGCCAAGATCCCACAGGGGCCGACCTTGGCTACACCTTC.

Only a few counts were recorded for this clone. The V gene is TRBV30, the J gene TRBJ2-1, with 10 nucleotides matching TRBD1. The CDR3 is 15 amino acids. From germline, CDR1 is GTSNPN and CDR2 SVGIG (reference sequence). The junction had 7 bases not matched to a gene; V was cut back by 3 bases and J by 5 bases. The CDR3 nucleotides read TGTGCCTGGAGCTGGGGGACAGGGGCGAACAATGAGCAGTTCTTC. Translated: CAWSWGTGANNEQFF.

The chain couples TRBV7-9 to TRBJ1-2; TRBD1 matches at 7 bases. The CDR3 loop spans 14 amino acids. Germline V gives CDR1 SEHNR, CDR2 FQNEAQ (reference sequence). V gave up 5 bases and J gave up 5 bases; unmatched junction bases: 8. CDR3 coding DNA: TGTGCCAGCAGCCCTAGACAGGGATTTTATGGCTACACCTTC. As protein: CASSPRQGFYGYTF. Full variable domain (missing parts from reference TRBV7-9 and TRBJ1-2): DTGVSQNPRHKITKRGQNVTFRCDPISEHNRLYWYRQTLGQGPEFLTYFQNEAQLEKSRLLSDRFSAERPKGSFSTLEIQRTEQGDSAMYLCASSPRQGFYGYTFGSGTRLTVV.

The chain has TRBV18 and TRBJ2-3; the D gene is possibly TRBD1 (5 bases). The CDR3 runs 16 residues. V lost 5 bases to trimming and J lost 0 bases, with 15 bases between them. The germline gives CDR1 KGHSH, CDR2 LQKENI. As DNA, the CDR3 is TGTGCCAGCTCAGTTGACAGTAGTCTAAGCACAGATACGCAGTATTTT. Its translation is CASSVDSSLSTDTQYF.

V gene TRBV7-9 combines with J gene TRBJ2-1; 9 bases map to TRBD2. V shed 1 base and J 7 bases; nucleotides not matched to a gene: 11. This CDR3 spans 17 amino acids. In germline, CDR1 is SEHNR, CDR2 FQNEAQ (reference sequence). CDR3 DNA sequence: TGTGCCAGCAGCTTAGTTCGTCAAGCGGGAGGAGGGAATGAGCAGTTCTTC. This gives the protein CASSLVRQAGGGNEQFF.

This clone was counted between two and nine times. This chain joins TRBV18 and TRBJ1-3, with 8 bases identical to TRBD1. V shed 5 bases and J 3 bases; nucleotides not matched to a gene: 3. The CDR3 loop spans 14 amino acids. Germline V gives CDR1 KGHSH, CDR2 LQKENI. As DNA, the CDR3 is TGTGCCAGCTCATCGGACAGGGATGGAAACACCATATATTTT. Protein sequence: CASSSDRDGNTIYF.

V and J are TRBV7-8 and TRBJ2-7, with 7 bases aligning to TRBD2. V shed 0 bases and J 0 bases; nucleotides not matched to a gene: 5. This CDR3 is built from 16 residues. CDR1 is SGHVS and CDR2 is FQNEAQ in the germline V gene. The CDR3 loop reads CASSLARLASSYEQYF. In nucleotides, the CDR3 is TGTGCCAGCAGCTTAGCACGACTAGCTAGCTCCTACGAGCAGTACTTC.

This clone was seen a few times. This CDR3 is CAWSVPGVGTQYF. CDR3 coding DNA: TGTGCCTGGAGTGTACCCGGTGTCGGGACCCAGTACTTC. The V and J genes are TRBV30 and TRBJ2-5; D unclear. V was cut by 0 bases and J by 7 bases, with 12 bases left in between. The length of the CDR3 is 13 residues. Germline CDR1 and CDR2: GTSNPN and SVGIG (reference sequence).

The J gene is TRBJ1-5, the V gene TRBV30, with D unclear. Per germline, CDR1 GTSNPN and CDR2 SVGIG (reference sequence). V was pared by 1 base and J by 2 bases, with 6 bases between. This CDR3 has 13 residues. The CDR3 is CAWSGAGNQPQHF. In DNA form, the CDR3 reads TGTGCCTGGAGTGGGGCTGGCAATCAGCCCCAGCATTTT.

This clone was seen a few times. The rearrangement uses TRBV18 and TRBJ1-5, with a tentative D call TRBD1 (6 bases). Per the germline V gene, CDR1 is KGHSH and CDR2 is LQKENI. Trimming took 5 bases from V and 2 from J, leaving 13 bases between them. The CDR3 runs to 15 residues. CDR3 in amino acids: CASSTQTGGNQPQHF. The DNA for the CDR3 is TGTGCCAGCTCAACCCAGACAGGCGGCAATCAGCCCCAGCATTTT.

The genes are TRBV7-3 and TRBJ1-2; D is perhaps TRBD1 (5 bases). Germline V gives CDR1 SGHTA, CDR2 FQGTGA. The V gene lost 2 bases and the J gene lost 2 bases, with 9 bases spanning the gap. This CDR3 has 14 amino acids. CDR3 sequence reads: CASSLVPGNYGYTF. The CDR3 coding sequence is TGTGCCAGCAGCTTAGTACCAGGGAACTATGGCTACACCTTC.